The 7 T cell receptor beta chains in this list originate from one sample, sequenced in a study of Ad26.COV2.S vaccination and SARS-CoV-2 variants. The assay was immunoSEQ multiplex PCR, and TCRdb's table has in-frame clones only and misses some. Among a few hundred thousand clones listed, 90% were seen once. Treatment reported: roughly 20 received Ad26.COV2.S at low or high dose, single or two shots; about 5 received placebo; per-sample allocation not given. Repertoires come from day 63 after the first vaccine or placebo injection. This material consisted of peripheral blood, taken in a trial of Ad26.COV2.S vaccine versus placebo. Receptors originate from a person aged 18 to 65 who received the Ad26.COV2.S COVID-19 vaccine or a placebo.

V usage is TRBV9 and J usage is TRBJ2-2; D might be TRBD1 or TRBD2, each matching 5 bases. V dropped 5 bases and J dropped 6 bases, with 11 bases sitting between them. Per germline, CDR1 SGDLS and CDR2 YYNGEE. The CDR3 sequence is 13 residues long. The CDR3 nucleotides read TGTGCCAGCAGGAGGGGCGGAGCCGGGGAGCTGTTTTTT. Encoded protein: CASRRGGAGELFF.

The rearrangement joins TRBV19 to TRBJ1-5; maybe TRBD1 (5 bases). Germline CDR1 and CDR2: LNHDA and SQIVND (reference sequence). This CDR3 has 18 amino acids. The germline V and J ends were trimmed by 2 bases and 2 bases, with 19 bases remaining between them. The CDR3 nucleotides are TGTGCCAGTAGTATAAATTGGTCTGGGGGGTACGGCAATCAGCCCCAGCATTTT. Protein product: CASSINWSGGYGNQPQHF.

The V gene is TRBV13, the J gene TRBJ2-3, with 10 bases that match TRBD2. J lost 2 bases, V lost 4 bases, and 9 bases had no gene match. CDR3 length: 17 amino acids. Germline V gene sequence: CDR1 PRHDT, CDR2 FYEKMQ (reference sequence). This CDR3 is CASSSSSGGRNTDTQYF. CDR3 coding DNA: TGTGCCAGCAGCTCCTCTAGCGGGGGCCGAAACACAGATACGCAGTATTTT.

The chain recombines TRBV30 with TRBJ1-1; D gene unclear. There are 15 residues in the CDR3. V lost 3 bases and J lost 1, with 15 bases in between. Germline loops: CDR1 GTSNPN, CDR2 SVGIG (reference sequence). The CDR3, as DNA: TGTGCCTGGAGCCGGGGAGGCCGAGGGAACACTGAAGCTTTCTTT. It is translated as CAWSRGGRGNTEAFF.

The V and J genes are TRBV6-5 and TRBJ2-1, with TRBD1 matching over 8 bases. Germline CDR1 is MNHEY and CDR2 is SVGAGI. Unmatched junction bases numbered 5, after V lost 4 bases and J lost 9 bases. The CDR3 loop spans 13 amino acids. The chain's CDR3 is CASSWTGQGEQFF. Written as DNA, the CDR3 is TGTGCCAGCAGTTGGACAGGGCAGGGTGAGCAGTTCTTC.

The rearrangement links TRBV11-3 to TRBJ2-1; D might be TRBD1 (8 bases). Deletions cut 1 base from V and 8 bases from J, with 15 bases between. The CDR3 contains 15 residues. In germline, CDR1 is SGHNT, CDR2 YENEEA. Here the CDR3 DNA reads TGTGCCAGCAGCTTAGGCACAGGGGGGAGGGATGAGCAGTTCTTC. This gives the protein CASSLGTGGRDEQFF.

This rearrangement joins TRBV28 to TRBJ2-3; 9 bases fit TRBD1. The CDR3 length is 15 residues. Trimming cost V 7 bases and J 3 bases; bases outside gene matches: 8. Germline-derived CDR1 and CDR2 are MDHEN and SYDVKM. This CDR3 is CASNPTGGSTDTQYF. The CDR3 coding sequence is TGTGCCAGCAATCCGACAGGGGGATCTACAGATACGCAGTATTTT.